This TCR beta chain came from a study of T cell responses to AZD1222 COVID-19 vaccine. V gave up 9 bases and J gave up 3 bases, with 14 bases separating them. Per the germline V gene, CDR1 is KGHDR and CDR2 is SFDVKD. The CDR3 consists of 14 residues. Profiled with immunoSEQ multiplex PCR; TCRdb holds only in-frame clones, not every one. Of 250,000 or so clones in the sample, more than 80% were seen once. Study observations and caveats: White British ancestry dominated among donors, who included more females, and clonal diversity was possibly underestimated. Spike-wide vaccine-associated CD4 TCRs dominated at 160-218 and 743-854. Repertoire samples came only from after the peak T cell response.

As to this clone: Its antigen is currently unknown.

This clonotype was obtained from an adult in good health. The rearrangement uses TRBV24-1 and TRBJ1-5, with D unresolved. This specimen was peripheral blood, taken on day 0 of AZD1222 vaccination. The CDR3 is CATSAEAYNQPQHF. In DNA, the CDR3 is TGTGCCACCTCGGCGGAAGCCTACAATCAGCCCCAGCATTTT.